Below, 2 T cell receptor beta chains from the same sample are listed, as sequenced in a study of molecular identifiers for immune sequencing clone quantification. MiXCR, applied by TCRdb to the PCR reads, yields one record per CDR3 protein. The table records roughly 630,000 distinct CDR3 sequences, about 25% of them present only once. Sequenced input: naive CD8+ T cells from blood, with Jurkat cell RNA spiked in. Subset here: FACS-sorted CD8+CD4-CCR7+CD45RA+ naive T cells. The receptors shown here come from a human donor in good health. Some libraries in this study had Jurkat cell RNA spiked in.

This clonotype was counted at least ten times. The rearrangement uses TRBV7-9 and TRBJ1-6; the D is unclear. The CDR3 consists of 12 residues. Germline V gene data show CDR1 as SEHNR and CDR2 as FQNEAQ (reference sequence). V was trimmed by 1 base and J by 10 bases, leaving 5 bases between them. The CDR3 region has the DNA TGTGCCAGCAGCTTAGAATCCTCACCCCTCCACTTT. It translates to CASSLESSPLHF.

This rearrangement joins TRBV4-1 to TRBJ2-1, with 7 bases lining up with TRBD2. Trimming removed 1 base from V and 9 bases from J; junction bases left unmatched: 6. The length of the CDR3 is 14 residues. The germline V gene encodes CDR1 MGHRA and CDR2 YSYEKL. The CDR3 nucleotides are TGCGCCAGCAGCCAAGGCGGGAGTCTCGGTGAGCAGTTCTTC. It encodes CASSQGGSLGEQFF.